These 22 T cell receptor beta chains came from one sample sequenced in a study of T cell repertoires in cytomegalovirus infection. One entry per CDR3 protein, called by TCRdb with MiXCR from the reads. The sample lists approximately 89,000 distinct CDR3 sequences; around 25% were seen once. No antigen is known for these receptors. The sequences come from CD8+ T cells from cultured PBMCs, collected from culture after CMV antigen stimulation. Receptors were obtained from a human donor in good health (CMV status not recorded). Some clones in this sample may be carry-over from other donors' samples.

This clonotype was counted many times. V usage is TRBV7-6 and J usage is TRBJ2-2; 11 bases are a match to TRBD1. Germline V lookup: CDR1 SGHVS, CDR2 FNYEAQ. This CDR3 region has 18 residues. The trim removed 3 bases at V and 3 bases at J, leaving 9 bases unmatched. As DNA, the CDR3 is TGTGCCAGCAGCTTTTCTCCGGGACAGGGGGTTTACACCGGGGAGCTGTTTTTT. Its protein product is CASSFSPGQGVYTGELFF.

The V and J genes are TRBV5-1 and TRBJ1-2; the D gene is possibly TRBD1 (6 bases). The CDR3 has 15 amino acids. The ends were cut back, 0 bases at V and 4 bases at J, with 13 bases in the middle. The germline CDR1 and CDR2 sequences are SGHRS and YFSETQ. The CDR3 loop reads CASSLDPGTTYGYTF. The CDR3 region has the DNA TGCGCCAGCAGCTTGGACCCAGGGACAACCTATGGCTACACCTTC.

This clonotype was observed a few times. The V gene is TRBV3-1, the J gene TRBJ2-5; D possibly corresponds to TRBD2 (7 bases). This CDR3 contains 15 residues. Germline CDR1 is LGHDT and CDR2 is YNNKEL (reference sequence). The V gene lost 5 bases and the J gene lost 4 bases, with 17 bases spanning the gap. The CDR3 nucleotides read TGTGCCAGCAGCGGTAGAGGGGGGGCGAGAGAGACCCAGTACTTC. Residues: CASSGRGGARETQYF.

This clonotype was counted once. This chain links TRBV2 with TRBJ2-3; D not resolved. Per germline, CDR1 SNHLY and CDR2 FYNNEI. The CDR3 has 16 amino acids. Trimming cost V 4 bases and J 2 bases, with 16 bases left between them. The CDR3 is CASSGVWDSSTDTQYF. CDR3 sequence (DNA): TGTGCCAGCAGTGGAGTCTGGGATTCTTCCACAGATACGCAGTATTTT.

This clonotype has a handful of counts. The chain carries TRBV6-1 and TRBJ2-5; the match to TRBD1 covers 8 bases. Germline V gene data show CDR1 as MNHNS and CDR2 as SASEGT. The CDR3 is made up of 15 amino acids. V gave up 6 bases and J gave up 2 bases; unmatched junction bases: 8. The CDR3 spells CASSTGQGTQETQYF. As DNA, the CDR3 is TGTGCCAGCAGCACCGGACAGGGAACACAAGAGACCCAGTACTTC.

CDR3 loop: CAVGRSYEQYF. In nucleotides, the CDR3 is TGTGCCGTGGGGAGATCCTACGAGCAGTACTTC. The chain combines TRBV13 with TRBJ2-7; TRBD2 is a possible D gene (5 bases). The germline gives CDR1 PRHDT, CDR2 FYEKMQ (reference sequence). CDR3 length equals 11 residues. V lost 11 bases, J lost 1 base, and 9 bases lay in between.

The chain uses TRBV7-6 and TRBJ2-7; TRBD2 is a possible D gene (6 bases). V lost 1 base and J lost 6, with 13 bases in between. This CDR3 region has 14 residues. Germline lookup yields CDR1 SGHVS and CDR2 FNYEAQ. CDR3 loop: CASSLGRGFGEQYF. CDR3 nucleotide sequence: TGTGCCAGCAGCTTAGGTCGGGGGTTCGGCGAGCAGTACTTC.

This clonotype has more than one count but fewer than ten. The chain carries TRBV7-9 and TRBJ2-5, with 13 bases identical to TRBD2. CDR1 and CDR2 (germline): SEHNR, FQNEAQ (reference sequence). V lost 5 bases to trimming and J lost 5 bases; unmatched junction nucleotides: 5. The CDR3 spans 15 residues. In DNA form, the CDR3 reads TGTGCCAGCAGCGCAAGACTAGCGGGGGGCGAGACCCAGTACTTC. It is translated as CASSARLAGGETQYF.

This clonotype was seen just once. The chain combines TRBV29-1 with TRBJ2-2; tentative D call: TRBD2 (5 bases). The V and J ends lost 7 bases and 1 base respectively, with 19 bases between them. The CDR3 loop spans 16 amino acids. The V gene's germline CDR1 is SQVTM and CDR2 ANQGSEA. CDR3 protein: CSASSRLSGNTGELFF. The CDR3 DNA is TGCAGCGCTTCTTCAAGACTATCGGGGAACACCGGGGAGCTGTTTTTT.

The genes are TRBV14 and TRBJ1-2; 8 bases map to TRBD1. The CDR3 is made up of 16 amino acids. V was clipped by 1 base and J by 2 bases; unmatched bases: 6. Germline values: CDR1 SGHDN, CDR2 FVKESK. The CDR3 here is CASSQVGQGWNYGYTF. For the CDR3, the DNA is TGTGCCAGCAGCCAAGTCGGACAGGGTTGGAACTATGGCTACACCTTC.

This chain links TRBV6-6 with TRBJ2-2; 7 positions match TRBD1. The CDR3 totals 17 residues. Germline values: CDR1 MNHNY, CDR2 SVGAGI (reference sequence). J lost 6 bases, V lost 0 bases, and 10 bases had no gene match. In DNA, the CDR3 is TGTGCCAGCAGTTACTCGGGAAGGGGGCAGGGGGCCGGGGAGCTGTTTTTT. It specifies CASSYSGRGQGAGELFF.

The chain carries TRBV27 and TRBJ2-7, with no clear D. This CDR3 contains 11 residues. The germline V gene has CDR1 MNHEY and CDR2 SMNVEV (reference sequence). Deletions cut 6 bases from V and 7 bases from J, with 10 bases between. The CDR3 nucleotides read TGTGCCAGCAGGATGGGCCGGGAGCAGTACTTC. Residues: CASRMGREQYF.

This clonotype turned up a few times. In DNA, the CDR3 is TGTGCCAGCAGCGTGGACAGGGGAGAAAGGACGCAGTATTTT. It specifies CASSVDRGERTQYF. V usage is TRBV9 and J usage is TRBJ2-3; 9 bases align to TRBD1. The CDR3 is made up of 14 amino acids. Trimming took 2 bases from V and 9 from J; bases not matched to a gene: 7. CDR1 and CDR2 (germline): SGDLS, YYNGEE.

Notes on this clonotype: One base away lies a much larger clone, so this may be a sequencing read error. The J gene is TRBJ1-5, the V gene TRBV7-2; TRBD1 might be the D (5 bases). The CDR3 is 13 amino acids. V shed 2 bases and J shed 7 bases, with 9 bases lying between them. Germline V gives CDR1 SGHTA, CDR2 FQGNSA. CDR3 sequence reads: CASSLRGGQPQHF. The CDR3 DNA is TGTGCCAGCAGCTTAAGGGGAGGGCAGCCCCAGCATTTT.

This clonotype has ten or more counts. V usage is TRBV4-3 and J usage is TRBJ2-5, with D possibly being TRBD2 (5 bases). The CDR3 is 17 residues long. CDR1 LGHNA and CDR2 YSLEER come from the germline V gene. The V and J ends lost 0 bases and 5 bases respectively, with 19 bases between them. The CDR3 loop is CASSQEWGGRNKETQYF. The CDR3, as DNA: TGCGCCAGCAGCCAAGAGTGGGGTGGGAGAAACAAGGAGACCCAGTACTTC.

A few counts support this clonotype. The J gene is TRBJ1-5, the V gene TRBV11-2, with D perhaps TRBD1 (6 bases). The V and J ends lost 5 bases and 6 bases respectively, with 17 bases between them. The CDR3 length is 15 residues. Looked up from germline, CDR1 is SGHAT and CDR2 is FQNNGV. The CDR3, as DNA: TGTGCCAGCAGCCAAGGGGGAGGCCCCCCTCAGCCCCAGCATTTT. Translating it yields CASSQGGGPPQPQHF.

V gene TRBV20-1 combines with J gene TRBJ2-6; D remains unclear. The CDR3 extends over 15 amino acids. The germline gives CDR1 DFQATT, CDR2 SNEGSKA (reference sequence). V shed 0 bases and J shed 2 bases, with 8 bases lying between them. CDR3 sequence reads: CSAREVAAGANVLTF. The CDR3, as DNA: TGCAGTGCTAGAGAGGTGGCGGCTGGGGCCAACGTCCTGACTTTC.

Written as DNA, the CDR3 is TGTGCCAGCAGCCGCAGGACTAGCGTCGGCCCAGATACGCAGTATTTT. The encoded protein is CASSRRTSVGPDTQYF. J is TRBJ2-3 and V is TRBV7-6; 9 bases map to TRBD2. This CDR3 is built from 16 residues. J gave up 4 bases and V 5 bases, and 10 bases lay outside the gene matches. Per germline, CDR1 SGHVS and CDR2 FNYEAQ.

This clonotype was observed a few times. The rearrangement uses TRBV6-1 and TRBJ2-3; a weak D match, TRBD2 (7 bases). The germline CDR1 and CDR2 sequences are MNHNS and SASEGT. This CDR3 contains 16 residues. V lost 2 bases and J lost 2, with 14 bases in between. The DNA of the CDR3 is TGTGCCAGCAGTGAAAATCCGGGGGGCCTCACAGATACGCAGTATTTT. This codes for CASSENPGGLTDTQYF.

This clonotype was counted many times. The V and J genes are TRBV7-8 and TRBJ2-4; D possibly matches TRBD1 or TRBD2 (5 bases each). Germline loops: CDR1 SGHVS, CDR2 FQNEAQ. The CDR3 runs to 16 residues. Trimming left V 3 bases short and J 8 bases short, with 20 bases between. The chain's CDR3 is CASSFRLGVGADIQYF. The CDR3 DNA reads TGTGCCAGCAGCTTCCGCTTGGGGGTGGGCGCGGACATTCAGTACTTC.

This chain uses TRBV19 with TRBJ1-5; the D is unclear. The germline CDR1 and CDR2 sequences are LNHDA and SQIVND (reference sequence). The CDR3 length is 16 residues. The V gene lost 6 bases and the J gene lost 6 bases, with 21 bases spanning the gap. The DNA for the CDR3 is TGTGCCAGTAGCAGCGCCAGTTTAATTGCGATTCAGCCCCAGCATTTT. This gives the protein CASSSASLIAIQPQHF.

This clonotype showed up many times. The J gene is TRBJ2-3, the V gene TRBV6-2 or TRBV6-3, with 8 bases identical to TRBD2. This CDR3 contains 16 residues. V shed 5 bases, J shed 5 bases, and the junction held 12 bases outside the gene matches. Germline V lookup: CDR1 MNHEY, CDR2 SVGEGT. The CDR3 spells CASSPLSGAGGDTQYF. CDR3 in DNA: TGTGCCAGCAGTCCGCTTAGCGGGGCCGGGGGAGATACGCAGTATTTT.